What follows are 17 T cell receptor beta chains derived from one specimen sequenced in a study of shared clonotypes between healthy human individuals (TCRdb year 2020). The receptor library was made with the immunoSEQ multiplex PCR assay. The clones in this table, taken by TCRdb from immuneACCESS, are in-frame only. Not every clone is retained; where verified, under half of the shortfall comes from an unresolved V gene, and the cause of the rest is unknown. Within this sample are about 2 million clones, with approximately 94% of them counted one time only. In total, the top ten clones hold about 1.1% of the sample. For the CD8 naive samples, CD45RO-negative cells were positively selected for CCR7, yielding a CD45RA+CCR7+ population from which TemRA cells were excluded. The sample was naive CD8+ T cells sorted from blood. The sample's cell subset or site label, in plain terms: CD45RA+CCR7+. The receptors originated from a man aged 18 to 29 in good health.

V and J are TRBV27 and TRBJ2-3; 9 nucleotides match TRBD1. The germline gives CDR1 MNHEY, CDR2 SMNVEV (reference sequence). The CDR3 contains 15 residues. Losses at the gene ends were 6 bases for V and 6 bases for J; bases not matched to a gene: 10. The CDR3 DNA reads TGTGCCAGCAGGCCAAGGACAGGGGCCCGGGATACGCAGTATTTT. The encoded protein is CASRPRTGARDTQYF.

V and J are TRBV9 and TRBJ2-7; a possible D gene is TRBD1 (6 bases). Germline assignment: CDR1 SGDLS and CDR2 YYNGEE. V lost 4 bases and J 4 bases, leaving 18 bases between the germline ends. The CDR3 sequence is 15 residues long. CDR3: CASSPQAEGGYEQYF. DNA of the CDR3: TGTGCCAGCAGCCCTCAAGCGGAAGGGGGTTACGAGCAGTACTTC. The whole variable domain, filled in from reference TRBV9 and TRBJ2-7, reads DSGVTQTPKHLITATGQRVTLRCSPRSGDLSVYWYQQSLDQGLQFLIQYYNGEERAKGNILERFSAQQFPDLHSELNLSSLELGDSALYFCASSPQAEGGYEQYFGPGTRLTVT.

About this clone: This sample also contains other DNA sequences that code for the same CDR3. V and J are TRBV4-3 and TRBJ2-1; D might be TRBD1 (5 bases). From germline, CDR1 is LGHNA and CDR2 YSLEER. CDR3 size: 14 residues. V was trimmed by 1 base and J by 7 bases, leaving 11 bases between them. The CDR3 bases are TGCGCCAGCAGCCAAGTCGAAGGGGTAAATGAGCAGTTCTTC. Its translation is CASSQVEGVNEQFF.

V gene TRBV6-6 combines with J gene TRBJ1-1; tentatively, D is TRBD1 (6 bases). Per the germline V gene, CDR1 is MNHNY and CDR2 is SVGAGI (reference sequence). The CDR3 loop spans 14 amino acids. V lost 4 bases and J lost 0, with 9 bases in between. Written as DNA, the CDR3 is TGTGCCAGCAGTTGGGACACCATGAACACTGAAGCTTTCTTT. It is translated as CASSWDTMNTEAFF.

The chain is built from TRBV11-2 and TRBJ2-7, with 10 bases aligning to TRBD2. V shed 4 bases, J shed 3 bases, and the junction held 6 bases outside the gene matches. This CDR3 spans 15 amino acids. Germline values: CDR1 SGHAT, CDR2 FQNNGV. The CDR3 protein is CASSYGTSEFYEQYF. The CDR3 bases are TGTGCCAGCAGCTACGGGACTAGCGAATTCTACGAGCAGTACTTC.

The V call is TRBV2, the J call TRBJ2-7; D may be TRBD1 or TRBD2 (5 bases each). Gene TRBJ2-5 matches the end of the DNA better, so the J call may be wrong. Germline-derived CDR1 and CDR2 are SNHLY and FYNNEI. This CDR3 spans 14 amino acids. The CDR3 nucleotides are TGTGCCAGCAGTGATTTTGGGGGTTTAGAGACCCAGTACTTC. This translates into CASSDFGGLETQYF.

This chain uses TRBV4-3 with TRBJ2-1; TRBD2 matches at 10 bases. From germline, CDR1 is LGHNA and CDR2 YSLEER. The CDR3 is 15 residues long. Trimming at V came to 0 bases and at J to 8 bases, leaving 4 bases not matched to a gene. This CDR3 reads CASSQEPSGSYEQFF. DNA of the CDR3: TGCGCCAGCAGCCAAGAACCTAGCGGGAGCTATGAGCAGTTCTTC.

For this clone: Other DNA sequences in the sample encode the same CDR3. The chain combines TRBV5-4 with TRBJ2-7; TRBD2 aligns across 9 bases. This CDR3 contains 15 residues. Germline V CDR1 and CDR2: SGHNT, YYREEE (reference sequence). The V and J ends lost 0 bases and 2 bases, in that order; junction bases with no gene match: 3. DNA of the CDR3: TGTGCCAGCAGCTTGGGTAGCGGGGGAACCTACGAGCAGTACTTC. Its translation is CASSLGSGGTYEQYF.

The chain joins TRBV4-1 to TRBJ1-2; D call uncertain. The CDR3 covers 14 residues. V lost 1 base and J lost 6, with 12 bases in between. Germline assignment: CDR1 MGHRA and CDR2 YSYEKL. CDR3 protein: CASSQVAEVNGYTF. CDR3 bases: TGCGCCAGCAGCCAAGTGGCTGAGGTCAATGGCTACACCTTC.

V usage is TRBV28 and J usage is TRBJ2-1, with TRBD2 matching 7 bases. V dropped 7 bases and J dropped 3; count of bases not matched to a gene: 9. There are 15 residues in the CDR3. Per the germline V gene, CDR1 is MDHEN and CDR2 is SYDVKM. CDR3 coding DNA: TGTGCCAGCACCCCGTACAGCGGGGTCTACAATGAGCAGTTCTTC. Translation gives CASTPYSGVYNEQFF.

This chain uses TRBV21-1 with TRBJ2-7; the table's D gene call, TRBD1, was not cross checked with the DNA. TRBV21-1 is an annotated pseudogene. The CDR3 is 16 amino acids. CDR3: CASSKAGNRGDYEQYF. The CDR3, as DNA: TGTGCCAGCAGCAAAGCAGGAAACAGGGGAGACTACGAGCAGTACTTC.

The CDR3 reads CASSPGTDKKGNSPLHF. Written as DNA, the CDR3 is TGTGCCAGCAGCCCAGGCACCGACAAAAAGGGGAATTCACCCCTCCACTTT. The rearrangement links TRBV9 to TRBJ1-6, with D possibly being TRBD1 (5 bases). Trimming cost V 4 bases and J 7 bases, with 21 bases left between them. The CDR3 length is 17 residues. Per germline, CDR1 SGDLS and CDR2 YYNGEE.

Regarding this clone: This same CDR3 is encoded by further DNA sequences in the sample. The chain couples TRBV20-1 to TRBJ2-7; 8 nucleotides agree with TRBD1. The J segment lost 6 bases and the V segment lost 5 bases, leaving 3 bases of the junction unmatched. This CDR3 spans 11 amino acids. CDR1 and CDR2 (germline): DFQATT, SNEGSKA (reference sequence). In nucleotides, the CDR3 is TGCAGTGCTTCAGGGGGCAGCGAGCAGTACTTC. Amino acid sequence: CSASGGSEQYF.

Notes on this clone: Distinct nucleotide sequences in the sample also encode this CDR3. The chain employs TRBV4-3 and TRBJ2-1, with 10 bases aligning to TRBD2. CDR1 is LGHNA, CDR2 YSLEER, per germline. CDR3 length: 15 residues. Trimming cost V 0 bases and J 4 bases; bases outside gene matches: 0. The CDR3 spells CASSQEAGGYNEQFF. The CDR3 nucleotides are TGCGCCAGCAGCCAAGAAGCGGGAGGGTACAATGAGCAGTTCTTC.

The chain is built from TRBV10-1 and TRBJ2-7, with D possibly being TRBD1 or TRBD2 (5 bases each). CDR3 size: 15 residues. Germline lookup yields CDR1 WNHNN and CDR2 SYGVQD (reference sequence). V was shortened by 0 bases and J by 2 bases, with 11 bases between the two germline ends. CDR3 in amino acids: CASSESVGEPYEQYF. CDR3 sequence (DNA): TGCGCCAGCAGTGAGTCCGTGGGGGAGCCCTACGAGCAGTACTTC.

This chain joins TRBV28 and TRBJ2-5; the D gene is possibly TRBD1 (6 bases). The DNA end is more similar to TRBJ2-7, so the J call may be wrong. The germline CDR1 and CDR2 sequences are MDHEN and SYDVKM. CDR3 length: 15 residues. CDR3 bases: TGTGCCAGCACCGTGGCTGGGACACCCACCTACGAGCAGTACTTC. Protein sequence: CASTVAGTPTYEQYF.

V and J are TRBV2 and TRBJ2-2; a weak D match, TRBD1 (6 bases). V lost 6 bases, J lost 0 bases, and 11 bases lay in between. From germline, CDR1 is SNHLY and CDR2 FYNNEI. The CDR3 is 15 amino acids. The DNA for the CDR3 is TGTGCCAGCAGCCCCGGGACAACGAACACCGGGGAGCTGTTTTTT. This translates into CASSPGTTNTGELFF.